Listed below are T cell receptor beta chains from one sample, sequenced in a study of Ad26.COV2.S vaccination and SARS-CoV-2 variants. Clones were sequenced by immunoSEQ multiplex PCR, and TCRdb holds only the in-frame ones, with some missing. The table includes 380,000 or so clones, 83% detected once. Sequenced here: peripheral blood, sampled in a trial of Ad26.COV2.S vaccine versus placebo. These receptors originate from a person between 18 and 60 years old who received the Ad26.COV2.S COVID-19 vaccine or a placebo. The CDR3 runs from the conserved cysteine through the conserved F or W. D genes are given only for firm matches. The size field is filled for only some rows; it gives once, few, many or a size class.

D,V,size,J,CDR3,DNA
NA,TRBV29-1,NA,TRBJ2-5,CSVDGGWRPQETQYF,TGCAGCGTTGATGGAGGATGGAGGCCCCAAGAGACCCAGTACTTC
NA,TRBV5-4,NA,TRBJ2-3,CASSPSTDTQYF,TGTGCCAGCAGCCCCTCTACAGATACGCAGTATTTT
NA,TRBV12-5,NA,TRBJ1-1,CASGSDQGRATEAFF,TGTGCTAGTGGTTCCGATCAGGGCCGAGCCACTGAAGCTTTCTTT
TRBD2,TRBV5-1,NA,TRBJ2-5,CASSLAGLAGETQYF,TGCGCCAGCAGCTTGGCAGGACTAGCGGGCGAGACCCAGTACTTC
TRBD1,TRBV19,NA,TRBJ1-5,CASSPGTGRHQPQHF,TGTGCCAGTAGTCCAGGGACAGGGAGACATCAGCCCCAGCATTTT
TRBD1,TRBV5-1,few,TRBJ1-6,CASSFTPDRATSPLHF,TGCGCCAGCAGTTTTACCCCGGACAGGGCGACTTCACCCCTCCACTTT
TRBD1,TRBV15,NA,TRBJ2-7,CATQWDRGTYEQYF,TGTGCCACCCAATGGGACAGGGGCACCTACGAGCAGTACTTC
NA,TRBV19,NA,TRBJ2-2,CASMAPGQNTGELFF,TGTGCCAGTATGGCCCCGGGACAGAACACCGGGGAGCTGTTTTTT
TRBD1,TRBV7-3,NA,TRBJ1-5,CASSLQGGQPQHF,TGTGCCAGCAGCTTACAGGGGGGTCAGCCCCAGCATTTT
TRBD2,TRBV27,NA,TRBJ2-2,CASSLLSGGAGELFF,TGTGCCAGCAGTCTCTTGTCCGGGGGGGCTGGGGAGCTGTTTTTT
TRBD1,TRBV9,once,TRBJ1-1,CASSVEGAGTEAFF,TGTGCCAGCAGCGTAGAGGGGGCAGGGACTGAAGCTTTCTTT
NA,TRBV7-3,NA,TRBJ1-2,CASRDSSNYGYTF,TGTGCCAGCCGGGACTCGTCTAACTATGGCTACACCTTC
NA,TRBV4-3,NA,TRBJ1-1,CASSQVSRGTEAFF,TGCGCCAGCAGCCAAGTATCCAGGGGCACTGAAGCTTTCTTT
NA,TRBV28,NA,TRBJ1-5,CASSPSWGSNQPQHF,TGTGCCAGCAGTCCGAGTTGGGGTAGCAATCAGCCCCAGCATTTT
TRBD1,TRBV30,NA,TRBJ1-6,CAWSTGVLTNSPLHF,TGTGCCTGGAGTACAGGGGTGTTGACCAATTCACCCCTCCACTTT
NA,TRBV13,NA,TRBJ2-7,CASSFGSLLAYEQYF,TGTGCCAGCAGCTTTGGCAGCTTATTGGCCTACGAGCAGTACTTC
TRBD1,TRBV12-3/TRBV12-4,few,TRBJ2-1,CASTWTGGGEQFF,TGTGCCAGCACCTGGACAGGTGGAGGTGAGCAGTTCTTC
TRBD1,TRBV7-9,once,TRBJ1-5,CASSRQGNQPQHF,TGTGCCAGCAGCAGACAGGGGAATCAGCCCCAGCATTTT
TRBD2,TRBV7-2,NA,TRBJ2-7,CASSLWVREGYEQYF,TGTGCCAGCAGCTTATGGGTGCGGGAGGGCTACGAGCAGTACTTC
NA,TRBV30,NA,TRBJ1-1,CAWGQGLDTEAFF,TGTGCCTGGGGGCAGGGGTTGGACACTGAAGCTTTCTTT
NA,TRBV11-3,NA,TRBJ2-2,CASSLGGGGYTGELFF,TGTGCCAGCAGCTTAGGGGGTGGGGGATACACCGGGGAGCTGTTTTTT
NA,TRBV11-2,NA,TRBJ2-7,CASSRRGGVPLPHF,TGTGCCAGCAGCCGTAGAGGGGGGGTCCCGCTTCCGCACTTC
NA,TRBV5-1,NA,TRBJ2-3,CASSLTTTPTDTQYF,TGCGCCAGCAGCCTTACTACTACTCCCACAGATACGCAGTATTTT
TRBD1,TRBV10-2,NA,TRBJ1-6,CASSETGVPYNSPLHF,TGCGCCAGCAGTGAGACAGGGGTCCCCTATAATTCACCCCTCCACTTT
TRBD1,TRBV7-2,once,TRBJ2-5,CASSLHRDSQETQYF,TGTGCCAGCAGCTTACACCGGGACAGCCAAGAGACCCAGTACTTC